This T cell receptor (beta chain) was obtained from a study of CD8+CD57+ T cells in acquired aplastic anemia. Study overall: Mean DNA quantity obtained from sorted CD4+ and CD8+ cells was around 3.2 ug. The study's findings and limits: Researchers report that approximately 28 CD8+ CDR3 sequences appeared in both patients and controls. Any difference that existed in CD8+ Simpson's diversity between patients and controls was not significant.

This CDR3 has 15 residues. CDR1 and CDR2 (germline): LNHDA, SQIVND (reference sequence). The template for TCR beta VDJ and CDR3 sequence profiling was genomic DNA. TCRdb fed the reads into MiXCR, producing one record per CDR3 protein. The repertoire holds under 200,000 distinct CDR3 sequences, with around 40% as singletons. Points on this clonotype: As yet, its antigen is unknown. A much larger clone lies a single base off, so this may be a read error.

The chain is built from TRBV19 and TRBJ2-1; 9 bases are a match to TRBD1. Specimen: sorted CD4+, CD8+, or CD8+CD57+ T cells (not recorded which) from PBMCs. The TCR sequence derives from a human donor in good health. CDR3 sequence reads: CASRQGATIYNEQLF. DNA for the CDR3: TGTGCCAGTAGACAGGGGGCGACAATTTACAATGAGCAGCTCTTC.